This record covers a single TCR beta chain. What it binds is not known. These data belong to a study of T cell responses to AZD1222 COVID-19 vaccine. Study-wide results and limits: Baseline serology detected seropositivity in only a handful of AZD1222 recipients.

V lost 4 bases, J lost 1 base, and 14 bases lay in between. The germline CDR1 and CDR2 sequences are SGHNT and YYREEE (reference sequence). This CDR3 is 15 amino acids long. The data were produced by immunoSEQ multiplex PCR, yet TCRdb's version contains in-frame clones alone and is incomplete. The profile shows roughly 200,000 clones, around 93% of them singletons. This material consisted of peripheral blood, taken 28 days after the second dose of the MenACWY control vaccine. This clonotype originated in an adult who received the MenACWY meningococcal vaccine as a control. V is TRBV5-4 and J is TRBJ1-1, with D unclear. The CDR3 DNA reads TGTGCCAGCAGCCCTCGACTCCAAAAGAACACTGAAGCTTTCTTT. Translating gives CASSPRLQKNTEAFF.